This T cell receptor beta chain was profiled in a study of CXCR3-negative and CXCR3-positive naive CD8 T cells. Regarding the study as a whole: Against CXCR3-negative naive cells, CXCR3-positive naive cells showed more hydrophobic TRB CDR3s. The level of CXCR3 expression partially decreased after cryopreservation; the majority of assays used fresh PBMCs. From TRB CDR3 properties, TCR strength was inferred; surface CD5 did not differ between naive subsets.

Regarding this clonotype: The antigen remains undetermined.

The CDR3 has 14 amino acids. CDR1 and CDR2 (germline): SQVTM, ANQGSEA. Triplicate sorting captured a few hundred thousand cells each from every CD8+ T cell subset. Among CD8+ T cells, naive ones were CD45RO-CCR7+CD27+CD95-. Carrying UMI labels, the TRB cDNA libraries were prepared through 5' RACE. TCRdb re-called the 5' RACE reads; one entry per CDR3 protein, DNA not given. This table holds roughly 6,600 distinct CDR3 sequences. The sample consisted of naive CXCR3+ CD8+ T cells from blood. The subset is: CD45RO-CCR7+CD27+CD95- naive CD8+ T cells expressing CXCR3 (TNR3+). The sequence was collected from a human donor in good health. Some clones in this sample may be carry-over from other donors' samples. J is TRBJ2-5 and V is TRBV29-1; the TRBD1 assignment by TCRdb is unverifiable without DNA. The CDR3 spells CSVEGTGVLETQYF.